These 23 T cell receptor beta chains share one sample of origin, sequenced in a study of siplizumab effects on memory and regulatory T cells. Profiled with immunoSEQ multiplex PCR; TCRdb holds only in-frame clones, not every one. Of 90,000 to 120,000 clones in the sample, 93% were seen once. The source material was Tregs sorted from blood. The source of these receptors is a human donor in good health.

The chain links TRBV6-5 to TRBJ2-1; tentatively, D is TRBD1 (5 bases). Germline assignment: CDR1 MNHEY and CDR2 SVGAGI. This CDR3 contains 13 residues. V was pared by 0 bases and J by 7 bases, with 7 bases between. DNA for the CDR3: TGTGCCAGCAGTTACTCCCACAGGAATGAGCAGTTCTTC. The encoded protein is CASSYSHRNEQFF.

The chain has TRBV5-1 and TRBJ1-1, with 10 nucleotides matching TRBD1. Trimming cost V 3 bases and J 0 bases; bases outside gene matches: 8. The CDR3 spans 17 residues. Looked up from germline, CDR1 is SGHRS and CDR2 is YFSETQ. The CDR3 DNA is TGCGCCAGCAGCTACCGGGACAGGGGCCGATTGAACACTGAAGCTTTCTTT. It encodes CASSYRDRGRLNTEAFF.

The chain recombines TRBV5-1 with TRBJ2-2; D gene ambiguous. Germline assignment: CDR1 SGHRS and CDR2 YFSETQ. The germline V and J ends were trimmed by 9 bases and 1 base, with 10 bases remaining between them. The CDR3 length is 13 residues. CDR3 in DNA: TGCGCCACCAGGAAGTGGAACACCGGGGAGCTGTTTTTT. Its translation is CATRKWNTGELFF.

The chain's CDR3 is CASSQNTEAFF. CDR3 DNA sequence: TGTGCCAGCAGCCAGAACACTGAAGCTTTCTTT. The chain recombines TRBV7-8 with TRBJ1-1; D is unresolved. The length of the CDR3 is 11 residues. Germline loops: CDR1 SGHVS, CDR2 FQNEAQ. The ends were cut back, 5 bases at V and 1 base at J, with 2 bases in the middle. Looking up the rest from reference TRBV7-8 and TRBJ1-1 gives the full variable domain: GAGVSQSPRYKVAKRGQDVALRCDPISGHVSLFWYQQALGQGPEFLTYFQNEAQLDKSGLPSDRFFAERPEGSVSTLKIQRTQQEDSAVYLCASSQNTEAFFGQGTRLTVV.

The rearrangement links TRBV27 to TRBJ2-1, with 8 bases aligning to TRBD2. Germline V gene lookup returns CDR1 MNHEY and CDR2 SMNVEV (reference sequence). The CDR3 consists of 17 residues. Germline trimming cut 4 bases from V and 3 bases from J; bases unmatched to any gene: 11. The CDR3 spells CASSSLSGVGVYNEQFF. The CDR3 DNA is TGTGCCAGCAGTTCGCTTAGCGGGGTGGGCGTCTACAATGAGCAGTTCTTC.

The chain carries TRBV2 and TRBJ2-1; D perhaps matches TRBD1 (5 bases). CDR1 and CDR2 (germline): SNHLY, FYNNEI. The CDR3 runs to 14 residues. The ends were cut back, 3 bases at V and 7 bases at J, with 13 bases in the middle. The CDR3 sequence is CASSEQGLQNEQFF. The CDR3, as DNA: TGTGCCAGCAGTGAGCAGGGCCTCCAGAATGAGCAGTTCTTC.

The V gene is TRBV19, the J gene TRBJ2-7, with D perhaps TRBD1 (6 bases). The CDR3 runs to 14 residues. V lost 3 bases to trimming and J lost 0 bases, with 9 bases between them. The germline gives CDR1 LNHDA, CDR2 SQIVND (reference sequence). The DNA of the CDR3 is TGTGCCAGTAGTATCAGGGGCCCCTCCTACGAGCAGTACTTC. This codes for CASSIRGPSYEQYF.

The V gene is TRBV19, the J gene TRBJ1-2; perhaps TRBD1 as D (5 bases). The V gene's germline CDR1 is LNHDA and CDR2 SQIVND (reference sequence). The CDR3 extends over 14 amino acids. Trimming shortened V by 2 bases and J by 0 bases, and 7 bases separated the two germline ends. The CDR3: CASSISGSNYGYTF. CDR3 bases: TGTGCCAGTAGTATATCAGGGTCTAACTATGGCTACACCTTC.

The chain is built from TRBV6-1 and TRBJ1-1; TRBD1 matches 7 bases. J was trimmed by 4 bases and V by 1 base; bases with no gene match: 3. CDR3 length: 14 residues. The germline V gene encodes CDR1 MNHNS and CDR2 SASEGT. The CDR3 coding sequence is TGTGCCAGCAGTGAAGGACAGGGTGGCACTGAAGCTTTCTTT. This translates into CASSEGQGGTEAFF.

The V and J genes are TRBV9 and TRBJ1-2; D is ambiguous. Germline loops: CDR1 SGDLS, CDR2 YYNGEE. The CDR3 is 16 residues long. V lost 0 bases, J lost 5 bases, and 17 bases lay in between. In nucleotides, the CDR3 is TGTGCCAGCAGCGTAGACCCCCTCGCAGAGAGATATGGCTACACCTTC. Encoded protein: CASSVDPLAERYGYTF. The entire variable domain, with the rest obtained from reference TRBV9 and TRBJ1-2, is as follows: DSGVTQTPKHLITATGQRVTLRCSPRSGDLSVYWYQQSLDQGLQFLIQYYNGEERAKGNILERFSAQQFPDLHSELNLSSLELGDSALYFCASSVDPLAERYGYTFGSGTRLTVV.

V usage is TRBV18 and J usage is TRBJ1-2, with 8 bases identical to TRBD1. Germline CDR1 and CDR2: KGHSH and LQKENI. The CDR3 is made up of 15 amino acids. V was clipped by 2 bases and J by 4 bases; unmatched bases: 6. The CDR3 DNA is TGTGCCAGCTCACCAAGACAGGGGCCAGGCTATGGCTACACCTTC. This gives the protein CASSPRQGPGYGYTF.

The V call is TRBV5-1, the J call TRBJ2-5; TRBD1 agrees at 8 bases. Germline V CDR1 and CDR2: SGHRS, YFSETQ. J was trimmed by 5 bases and V by 2 bases; bases with no gene match: 8. This CDR3 comprises 15 residues. The chain's CDR3 is CASSLGQGVRETQYF. The CDR3, as DNA: TGCGCCAGCAGCTTAGGACAGGGCGTTAGGGAGACCCAGTACTTC.

This sequence joins TRBV7-9 and TRBJ2-5; 8 positions agree with TRBD1. This CDR3 has 11 amino acids. Losses at the gene ends were 5 bases for V and 11 bases for J; bases not matched to a gene: 4. CDR1 SEHNR and CDR2 FQNEAQ come from the germline V gene (reference sequence). CDR3 sequence (DNA): TGTGCCAGCAGCCCAGGGGGCGGGCAGTACTTC. Translation: CASSPGGGQYF.

The chain has TRBV18 and TRBJ2-2; D not certain. The CDR3 length is 12 residues. V was trimmed by 4 bases and J by 6 bases, leaving 6 bases between them. The V gene's germline CDR1 is KGHSH and CDR2 LQKENI. Here the CDR3 DNA reads TGTGCCAGCTCACGTACACCCGGGGAGCTGTTTTTT. Amino acids: CASSRTPGELFF.

This sequence joins TRBV9 and TRBJ1-1; D is perhaps TRBD1 (5 bases). Germline V gene sequence: CDR1 SGDLS, CDR2 YYNGEE. V lost 0 bases and J 1 base, leaving 7 bases between the germline ends. The CDR3 loop spans 14 amino acids. CDR3 region: CASSVVGGNTEAFF. The CDR3 bases are TGTGCCAGCAGCGTAGTTGGGGGGAACACTGAAGCTTTCTTT.

This clone was detected only a few times. The chain links TRBV25-1 to TRBJ1-1; D gene ambiguous. The CDR3 length is 15 residues. Trimming removed 3 bases from V and 1 base from J, with 12 bases in between. Germline assignment: CDR1 MGHDK and CDR2 SYGVNS. CDR3: CASSDSLLRNTEAFF. CDR3 DNA: TGTGCCAGCAGTGACAGTCTGTTGAGGAACACTGAAGCTTTCTTT. Complete variable domain (other parts from reference TRBV25-1 and TRBJ1-1): EADIYQTPRYLVIGTGKKITLECSQTMGHDKMYWYQQDPGMELHLIHYSYGVNSTEKGDLSSESTVSRIRTEHFPLTLESARPSHTSQYLCASSDSLLRNTEAFFGQGTRLTVV.

The genes are TRBV5-5 and TRBJ2-3; TRBD1 aligns across 9 bases. The V and J ends lost 0 bases and 5 bases, in that order; junction bases with no gene match: 13. The germline V gene has CDR1 SGHKS and CDR2 YYEKEE (reference sequence). This CDR3 comprises 18 residues. CDR3 loop: CASSLARTGVFSGDTQYF. The DNA of the CDR3 is TGTGCCAGCAGCTTGGCCCGGACAGGGGTATTCAGTGGAGATACGCAGTATTTT. The full variable domain, with the rest looked up from reference TRBV5-5 and TRBJ2-3, is DAGVTQSPTHLIKTRGQQVTLRCSPISGHKSVSWYQQVLGQGPQFIFQYYEKEERGRGNFPDRFSARQFPNYSSELNVNALLLGDSALYLCASSLARTGVFSGDTQYFGPGTRLTVL.

The J gene is TRBJ1-5, the V gene TRBV6-1; weak D call: TRBD1 (5 bases). V was clipped by 4 bases and J by 2 bases, with 15 bases between them. The CDR3 is made up of 16 amino acids. Germline values: CDR1 MNHNS, CDR2 SASEGT. The CDR3 region is CASSATTARGNQPQHF. As DNA, the CDR3 is TGTGCCAGCAGTGCCACGACAGCTCGGGGCAATCAGCCCCAGCATTTT.

The rearrangement uses TRBV7-8 and TRBJ2-6; D gene ambiguous. Trimming pared 9 bases from V and 0 bases from J, leaving 6 bases between. The length of the CDR3 is 13 residues. Germline values: CDR1 SGHVS, CDR2 FQNEAQ. This chain's CDR3 is CASKDSGANVLTF. Here the CDR3 DNA reads TGTGCCAGTAAAGACTCTGGGGCCAACGTCCTGACTTTC.

This clone was found once. V and J are TRBV18 and TRBJ1-3; D remains ambiguous. Trimming took off 3 bases at V and 4 bases at J, with 13 bases between the two ends. Per the germline V gene, CDR1 is KGHSH and CDR2 is LQKENI. The CDR3 contains 15 residues. The DNA for the CDR3 is TGTGCCAGCTCACCCGGGGTAGTGACGGGAAACACCATATATTTT. Its translation is CASSPGVVTGNTIYF. The whole variable domain, remainder taken from reference TRBV18 and TRBJ1-3, is NAGVMQNPRHLVRRRGQEARLRCSPMKGHSHVYWYRQLPEEGLKFMVYLQKENIIDESGMPKERFSAEFPKEGPSILRIQQVVRGDSAAYFCASSPGVVTGNTIYFGEGSWLTVV.

The chain joins TRBV6-5 to TRBJ1-2; 10 bases fit TRBD1. V lost 6 bases and J lost 5; bases outside the gene matches: 6. Per germline, CDR1 MNHEY and CDR2 SVGAGI. The CDR3 runs 14 residues. This CDR3 reads CASSYLGQGYGYTF. In DNA, the CDR3 is TGTGCCAGCAGCTATCTGGGACAGGGGTATGGCTACACCTTC.

The J gene is TRBJ2-1, the V gene TRBV18; a possible D gene is TRBD1 (7 bases). The V gene lost 4 bases and the J gene lost 6 bases, with 10 bases spanning the gap. Looked up from germline, CDR1 is KGHSH and CDR2 is LQKENI. CDR3 length equals 13 residues. The CDR3 sequence is CASSRQGGNEQFF. CDR3 nucleotides: TGTGCCAGCTCACGCCAGGGGGGCAATGAGCAGTTCTTC. Based on the CDR3 plus reference TRBV18 and TRBJ2-1, the full variable domain is NAGVMQNPRHLVRRRGQEARLRCSPMKGHSHVYWYRQLPEEGLKFMVYLQKENIIDESGMPKERFSAEFPKEGPSILRIQQVVRGDSAAYFCASSRQGGNEQFFGPGTRLTVL.

The gene calls are TRBV7-3 and TRBJ2-7; D is undetermined. Trimming stripped 0 bases from V and 5 bases from J, with 8 bases between. The length of the CDR3 is 13 residues. Germline-derived CDR1 and CDR2 are SGHTA and FQGTGA. CDR3 sequence (DNA): TGTGCCAGCAGCTTAACGTCGGGCCACGAGCAGTACTTC. Its translation is CASSLTSGHEQYF.